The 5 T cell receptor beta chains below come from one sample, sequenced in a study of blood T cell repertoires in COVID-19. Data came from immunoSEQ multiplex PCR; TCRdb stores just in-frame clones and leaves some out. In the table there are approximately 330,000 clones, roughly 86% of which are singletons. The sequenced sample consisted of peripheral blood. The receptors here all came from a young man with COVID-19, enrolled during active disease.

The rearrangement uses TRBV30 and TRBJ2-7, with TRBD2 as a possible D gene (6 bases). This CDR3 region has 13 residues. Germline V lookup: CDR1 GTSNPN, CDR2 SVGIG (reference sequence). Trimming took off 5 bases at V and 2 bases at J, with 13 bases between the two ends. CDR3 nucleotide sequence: TGTGCCTGGCGCCGGGACTGGGCCTACGAGCAGTACTTC. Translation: CAWRRDWAYEQYF.

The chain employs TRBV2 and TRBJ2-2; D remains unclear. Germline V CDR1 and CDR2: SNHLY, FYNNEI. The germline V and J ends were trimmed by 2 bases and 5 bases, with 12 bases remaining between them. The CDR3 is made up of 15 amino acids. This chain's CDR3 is CASSERRPSTGELFF. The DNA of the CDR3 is TGTGCCAGCAGTGAAAGGAGACCTAGTACCGGGGAGCTGTTTTTT.

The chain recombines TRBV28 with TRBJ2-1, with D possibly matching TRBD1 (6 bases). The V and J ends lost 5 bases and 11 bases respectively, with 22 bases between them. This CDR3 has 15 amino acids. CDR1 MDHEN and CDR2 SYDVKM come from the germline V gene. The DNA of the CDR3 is TGTGCCAGCAGTGCCCCAAGGCAGGGGACAATGCAGCAGTTCTTC. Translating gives CASSAPRQGTMQQFF.

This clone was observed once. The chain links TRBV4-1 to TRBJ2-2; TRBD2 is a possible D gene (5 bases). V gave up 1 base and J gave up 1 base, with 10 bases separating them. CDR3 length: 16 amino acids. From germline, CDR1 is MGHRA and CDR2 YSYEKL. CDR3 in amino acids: CASSQGSAGNTGELFF. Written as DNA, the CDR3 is TGCGCCAGCAGCCAAGGTTCCGCGGGGAACACCGGGGAGCTGTTTTTT.

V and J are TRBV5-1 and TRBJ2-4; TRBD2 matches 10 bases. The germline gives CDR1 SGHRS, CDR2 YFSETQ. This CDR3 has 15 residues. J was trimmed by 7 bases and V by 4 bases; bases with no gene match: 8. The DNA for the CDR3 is TGCGCCAGCAGCACATCTAGCGGGAGTGGGAACATTCAGTACTTC. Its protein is CASSTSSGSGNIQYF. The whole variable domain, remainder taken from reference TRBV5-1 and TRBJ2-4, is KAGVTQTPRYLIKTRGQQVTLSCSPISGHRSVSWYQQTPGQGLQFLFEYFSETQRNKGNFPGRFSGRQFSNSRSEMNVSTLELGDSALYLCASSTSSGSGNIQYFGAGTRLSVL.